This T cell receptor (beta chain) was captured by sequencing in a study of molecular identifiers for immune sequencing clone quantification. TCRdb analysed the PCR reads with MiXCR anew, one entry per CDR3 protein. There are 60,000 to 70,000 distinct CDR3 sequences in the sample; around 17% occur only once, and roughly 1.5% lies in the top ten. When naive CD8 T cells were sorted, they were gated as CD8+CD4-CCR7+CD45RA+. The TCR comes from a human donor in good health. Some libraries in this study had Jurkat cell RNA spiked in. Sample: naive CD8+ T cells from blood, with Jurkat cell RNA spiked in. Subset: FACS-sorted CD8+CD4-CCR7+CD45RA+ naive T cells.

CDR3 coding DNA: TGTGCCAGCTCACCAACCGACAGGACAACTAATGAAAAACTGTTTTTT. It is translated as CASSPTDRTTNEKLFF. The chain employs TRBV18 and TRBJ1-4; possible D gene TRBD1, 6 bases. The CDR3 consists of 16 residues. Trimming cost V 2 bases and J 0 bases, with 10 bases left between them. From germline, CDR1 is KGHSH and CDR2 LQKENI.